This is a list of T cell receptor beta chains from one sample in a study of blood T cell repertoires in COVID-19. The table came from immunoSEQ multiplex PCR; TCRdb's copy has only in-frame clones and leaves some out. The profile shows 25,000 to 30,000 clones, less than 90% of them singletons. Sample: peripheral blood. These receptor sequences come from a human donor in a cohort sampled during active COVID-19. Both conserved end residues are part of each CDR3. A D gene is named only where the DNA matches it firmly. Rows may omit the clone size; those that give it use once, few, many or a size class.

clone size	V gene	D gene	J gene	CDR3 protein
NA	TRBV28	TRBD1	TRBJ1-1	CASSLSLDRADTEAFF
few	TRBV5-1	NA	TRBJ2-2	CASSLVGGNTGELFF
few	TRBV7-2	TRBD1	TRBJ1-2	CASSYDRDSWGYTF
NA	TRBV9	NA	TRBJ1-2	CASSEPGRPGGYTF
NA	TRBV3-1/TRBV3-2	TRBD1	TRBJ2-7	CASSTGTGKYEQYF
NA	TRBV18	NA	TRBJ1-1	CASSAETGVMNTEAFF
NA	TRBV7-9	TRBD1	TRBJ2-5	CASSRQGRIQETQYF
NA	TRBV19	NA	TRBJ2-2	CASNKRANTGELFF
once	TRBV25-1	TRBD1	TRBJ2-7	CASAQGRWQYF
NA	TRBV18	NA	TRBJ2-1	CASSTTQGNEQFF
NA	TRBV18	TRBD1	TRBJ2-7	CASSPGQATYEQYF
NA	TRBV6-5	TRBD1	TRBJ1-3	CASSHDRGAGNTIYF
NA	TRBV6-6	NA	TRBJ1-1	CASRGGGNTEAFF
NA	TRBV5-4	NA	TRBJ1-2	CASSLDQTMEANYGYTF
once	TRBV11-2	TRBD2	TRBJ2-1	CASSLALAGARGDEQFF
NA	TRBV7-2	NA	TRBJ1-4	CASSPRGGDWATGKLFF
few	TRBV18	NA	TRBJ2-3	CASSPWQNTQYF
NA	TRBV29-1	TRBD1	TRBJ2-5	CSVGSRDRGETQYF
NA	TRBV12-3/TRBV12-4	NA	TRBJ2-4	CASSGALKNIQYF
NA	TRBV5-6	NA	TRBJ2-2	CASSAGFANTGELFF
NA	TRBV28	TRBD1	TRBJ1-4	CASNMQGGGEKLFF
few	TRBV18	NA	TRBJ1-1	CASSPADSLVGGTEAFF
few	TRBV19	NA	TRBJ1-5	CASSPPVGSRMLGNQPQHF
once	TRBV13	NA	TRBJ2-7	CASRRGGLGPYEQYF
once	TRBV7-9	TRBD2	TRBJ2-1	CASSWLGTSGGTNNEQFF
NA	TRBV6-5	TRBD1	TRBJ2-7	CASSRDRGRHEQYF
NA	TRBV6-6	TRBD1	TRBJ2-3	CASSPGTGVPDTQYF
once	TRBV28	NA	TRBJ1-6	CASSLAGTGSYNSPLHF
NA	TRBV9	NA	TRBJ2-2	CASRSLATNTGELFF
NA	TRBV9	NA	TRBJ1-2	CASSDNVNYGYTF
NA	TRBV27	NA	TRBJ2-7	CASSSYFEQYF
NA	TRBV5-1	TRBD1	TRBJ2-1	CASSLDGQGVYNEQFF
few	TRBV29-1	NA	TRBJ2-3	CSVEGTAPTDTQYF
NA	TRBV11-2	NA	TRBJ1-3	CASSSYSGNTIYF
NA	TRBV6-2/TRBV6-3	NA	TRBJ2-3	CASSNSGSTDTQYF
NA	TRBV9	NA	TRBJ1-2	CASSAWTGEADYGYTF
few	TRBV6-2/TRBV6-3	NA	TRBJ1-6	CASSRTDYNSPLHF
NA	TRBV5-6	NA	TRBJ1-3	CASSSRDTYSGNTIYF
NA	TRBV11-2	NA	TRBJ2-7	CASSSPWTDSTGEQYF
NA	TRBV30	TRBD2	TRBJ2-3	CAWSSGGGRDTQYF
NA	TRBV13	TRBD2	TRBJ2-1	CASRAWAGGRGSYNEQFF
NA	TRBV5-5	NA	TRBJ2-5	CASSFFGGETQYF
NA	TRBV7-7	NA	TRBJ1-1	CASSRTVNTEAFF
NA	TRBV10-3	NA	TRBJ1-1	CAISESVRGTEAFF
NA	TRBV7-2	TRBD1	TRBJ1-3	CASRSTGILAPIYF
NA	TRBV27	TRBD1	TRBJ1-5	CASSPTRTGGNQPQHF
NA	TRBV19	NA	TRBJ2-7	CASSIAFDNYEQYF
NA	TRBV7-9	TRBD1	TRBJ2-7	CASSLGQGAYEQYF
NA	TRBV5-6	NA	TRBJ1-5	CASSLAGGNQPQHF
once	TRBV7-2	TRBD1	TRBJ1-3	CASRPGTAGNTIYF
NA	TRBV4-2	NA	TRBJ1-6	CASSQDKSMRRAYNSPLHF
NA	TRBV6-1	NA	TRBJ1-6	CASSEQIYNSPLHF
NA	TRBV7-8	NA	TRBJ1-2	CASSLARTGGVYGYTF
NA	TRBV4-3	NA	TRBJ2-7	CASSQGPVRGVHEQYF
NA	TRBV2	TRBD1	TRBJ1-2	CASGPGGKVYGYTF
few	TRBV19	NA	TRBJ1-6	CASSIDGSSPLHF
NA	TRBV29-1	TRBD1	TRBJ1-2	CSARGRDYGYTF
NA	TRBV5-4	TRBD2	TRBJ2-7	CASSPPSGDHEQYF
NA	TRBV11-2	TRBD2	TRBJ2-1	CASSPSTSGYNEQFF
NA	TRBV5-5	NA	TRBJ1-5	CASSTGHNQPQHF